A single sample gave rise to the 21 T cell receptor beta chains below, sequenced in a study of cytomegalovirus exposure and HLA in healthy donors. This PCR relied on a set of 60 Vbeta primers and 13 Jbeta primers. Assay used: immunoSEQ multiplex PCR; TCRdb lists only in-frame clones, some missing. Of 150,000 to 200,000 clones listed, around 80% were seen once; the top ten hold about 1.9%. The specimen was PBMCs. These receptors all come from a woman under 40 in good health and CMV-seronegative.

The chain joins TRBV4-2 to TRBJ1-2; TRBD1 aligns across 9 bases. Germline CDR1 is LGHNA and CDR2 is YNFKEQ. The V gene end was trimmed by 1 base and the J gene end by 6 bases; junction bases not matched to a gene: 6. The CDR3 is made up of 15 amino acids. CDR3: CASSQASDRGNGYTF. The CDR3 DNA sequence: TGTGCCAGCAGCCAAGCCTCGGACAGGGGAAATGGCTACACCTTC.

This clone was observed once. This chain connects TRBV6-4 to TRBJ2-1; D ambiguous. This CDR3 region has 15 residues. Germline values: CDR1 MRHNA, CDR2 SNTAGT. Trimming cost V 2 bases and J 0 bases, with 8 bases left between them. For the CDR3, the DNA is TGTGCCAGCAGTGACATCCCATTCTCCTACAATGAGCAGTTCTTC. Protein: CASSDIPFSYNEQFF.

The table lists this clone with a few counts. The chain couples TRBV21-1 to TRBJ1-2; the D segment call TRBD1 is taken from the table without a DNA check. TRBV21-1 is tagged as a pseudogene. CDR3 length equals 13 residues. CDR3 nucleotides: TGTGCCAGCAGCGTGGGACAGAACTATGGCTACACCTTC. It yields the protein CASSVGQNYGYTF.

J is TRBJ1-1 and V is TRBV5-1, with unresolved D. The CDR3 spans 16 residues. The V gene's germline CDR1 is SGHRS and CDR2 YFSETQ. Trimming took 0 bases from V and 3 from J, leaving 15 bases between them. For the CDR3, the DNA is TGCGCCAGCAGCTTGGAGGTCGGGGTCCTCCACACTGAAGCTTTCTTT. Its protein product is CASSLEVGVLHTEAFF.

The CDR3 DNA reads as TGCGCCAGCAGCCAAGAGGTGACAAGGGGAGAGACCCAGTACTTC. It yields the protein CASSQEVTRGETQYF. The chain couples TRBV4-3 to TRBJ2-5, with D tentatively TRBD1 (5 bases). This CDR3 is 15 amino acids long. Trimming stripped 0 bases from V and 4 bases from J, with 12 bases between. CDR1 LGHNA and CDR2 YSLEER come from the germline V gene.

The chain employs TRBV4-2 and TRBJ2-1; 16 nucleotides agree with TRBD2. The germline V gene has CDR1 LGHNA and CDR2 YNFKEQ. With V trimmed by 2 bases and J by 9 bases, 16 bases remained unmatched. This CDR3 is built from 20 residues. CDR3 region: CASSQRGPGTSGGALGEQFF. CDR3 coding DNA: TGTGCCAGCAGCCAACGCGGTCCCGGGACTAGCGGGGGGGCTTTAGGTGAGCAGTTCTTC.

The genes are TRBV7-2 and TRBJ1-1; no reliable D call. The V end lost 1 base, the J end lost 0 bases, and 6 bases lay between the germline ends. The germline CDR1 and CDR2 sequences are SGHTA and FQGNSA. This CDR3 is built from 14 residues. CDR3 residues: CASSLVRMNTEAFF. The CDR3 coding sequence is TGTGCCAGCAGCTTAGTCAGGATGAACACTGAAGCTTTCTTT.

This rearrangement joins TRBV6-6 to TRBJ1-5, with D unresolved. Between the trimmed V and J ends, which lost 5 bases and 1 base, there was a span of 9 bases. Germline CDR1 and CDR2: MNHNY and SVGAGI (reference sequence). This CDR3 comprises 14 residues. This CDR3 reads CASSAPGSNQPQHF. DNA of the CDR3: TGTGCCAGCAGTGCCCCCGGGAGCAATCAGCCCCAGCATTTT.

The rearrangement uses TRBV6-5 and TRBJ1-2, with D possibly TRBD1 on 5 matching bases. The CDR3 extends over 13 amino acids. Germline V gives CDR1 MNHEY, CDR2 SVGAGI. Trimming took off 4 bases at V and 3 bases at J, with 9 bases between the two ends. The DNA for the CDR3 is TGTGCCAGCAGTTGGGGGGGAGACTATGGCTACACCTTC. Translation gives CASSWGGDYGYTF.

This clone was counted between two and nine times. J is TRBJ1-1 and V is TRBV30; D is undetermined. V shed 4 bases and J shed 0 bases, with 9 bases lying between them. CDR1 GTSNPN and CDR2 SVGIG come from the germline V gene (reference sequence). The CDR3 length is 13 residues. The CDR3 DNA reads as TGTGCCTGGACATTCACAGTGAACACTGAAGCTTTCTTT. Its protein is CAWTFTVNTEAFF.

The J gene is TRBJ1-5, the V gene TRBV9; D gene uncertain. Germline V gives CDR1 SGDLS, CDR2 YYNGEE. The CDR3 is 16 residues long. Trimming pared 0 bases from V and 2 bases from J, leaving 12 bases between. This chain's CDR3 is CASSVGPTYGNQPQHF. The DNA for the CDR3 is TGTGCCAGCAGCGTAGGGCCAACGTATGGCAATCAGCCCCAGCATTTT.

This chain uses TRBV5-1 with TRBJ2-5; a possible D gene is TRBD1 (6 bases). The CDR3 has 15 residues. The V gene's germline CDR1 is SGHRS and CDR2 YFSETQ. V gave up 2 bases and J gave up 3 bases, with 14 bases separating them. The CDR3 nucleotides are TGCGCCAGCAGCTTATCAGGGGATTGGGAAGAGACCCAGTACTTC. Its translation: CASSLSGDWEETQYF.

This chain joins TRBV9 and TRBJ2-7; D gene unclear. Germline assignment: CDR1 SGDLS and CDR2 YYNGEE. The V end lost 3 bases, the J end lost 2 bases, and 15 bases lay between the germline ends. The CDR3 runs to 15 residues. Here the CDR3 reads CASSAQPATTYEQYF. DNA of the CDR3: TGTGCCAGCAGCGCCCAACCCGCTACCACCTACGAGCAGTACTTC.

This sequence joins TRBV28 and TRBJ2-5; TRBD1 aligns across 8 bases. V was pared by 1 base and J by 0 bases, with 1 base of the junction left unmatched. CDR1 and CDR2 from the germline V gene are MDHEN and SYDVKM. The CDR3 sequence is 15 residues long. The DNA of the CDR3 is TGTGCCAGCAGTTTATCCAGGGGGCACCAAGAGACCCAGTACTTC. This gives the protein CASSLSRGHQETQYF.

The chain has TRBV27 and TRBJ2-5; 9 positions agree with TRBD1. J lost 4 bases, V lost 3 bases, and 9 bases had no gene match. Germline loops: CDR1 MNHEY, CDR2 SMNVEV (reference sequence). CDR3 length equals 16 residues. The CDR3 region has the DNA TGTGCCAGCAGTTTCCTTGGGACAGGGAGTCGAGAGACCCAGTACTTC. Translation: CASSFLGTGSRETQYF.

The chain joins TRBV5-1 to TRBJ2-5; 12 bases match TRBD2. This CDR3 is 15 amino acids long. Looked up from germline, CDR1 is SGHRS and CDR2 is YFSETQ. The ends lost 0 bases at V and 4 bases at J; junction bases unmatched: 1. DNA of the CDR3: TGCGCCAGCAGCTTGGCACTAGCGGGGGGAGAGACCCAGTACTTC. Residues: CASSLALAGGETQYF.

The gene calls are TRBV19 and TRBJ1-4, with TRBD1 matching 10 bases. The length of the CDR3 is 16 residues. After removal of 6 bases from V and 0 bases from J, the junction contained 4 bases not matched to a gene. CDR1 is LNHDA and CDR2 is SQIVND in the germline V gene (reference sequence). The CDR3 DNA reads as TGTGCCAGTAGGTTGGGACAGGGGTCAACTAATGAAAAACTGTTTTTT. Translated: CASRLGQGSTNEKLFF.

Of note for this clone: This sample also contains other DNA sequences that code for the same CDR3. The CDR3 protein is CASSVRSRREKLFF. The CDR3 DNA follows: TGTGCCAGCAGTGTACGAAGCCGCCGTGAAAAACTGTTTTTT. The chain couples TRBV6-5 to TRBJ1-4; D gene uncertain. The CDR3 is 14 residues long. Germline CDR1 MNHEY, CDR2 SVGAGI. V lost 5 bases to trimming and J lost 7 bases, with 14 bases between them.

This sequence joins TRBV5-4 and TRBJ1-2; D possibly corresponds to TRBD1 (6 bases). The CDR3 is 13 amino acids. CDR1 is SGHNT and CDR2 is YYREEE in the germline V gene (reference sequence). The V end was cut by 3 bases, the J end by 4 bases, with 10 bases between. CDR3: CASSSGTTYGYTF. DNA for the CDR3: TGTGCCAGCAGCTCCGGGACAACCTATGGCTACACCTTC. Drawing the rest from reference TRBV5-4 and TRBJ1-2, the complete variable domain is ETGVTQSPTHLIKTRGQQVTLRCSSQSGHNTVSWYQQALGQGPQFIFQYYREEENGRGNFPPRFSGLQFPNYSSELNVNALELDDSALYLCASSSGTTYGYTFGSGTRLTVV.

The chain carries TRBV4-1 and TRBJ1-1; D gene unclear. From germline, CDR1 is MGHRA and CDR2 YSYEKL. The CDR3 extends over 14 amino acids. Trimming took 8 bases from V and 0 from J, leaving 13 bases between them. This CDR3 is CASGLVSLNTEAFF. The CDR3 DNA reads TGCGCCAGCGGCCTAGTGTCCCTGAACACTGAAGCTTTCTTT.

V is TRBV7-6 and J is TRBJ2-7; maybe TRBD2 (5 bases). The CDR3 runs to 14 residues. The V gene lost 5 bases and the J gene lost 2 bases, with 13 bases spanning the gap. The germline V gene has CDR1 SGHVS and CDR2 FNYEAQ. The DNA for the CDR3 is TGTGCCAGCAGCCCCCCCCTTAGCGCCTACGAGCAGTACTTC. Translating it yields CASSPPLSAYEQYF.